A single sample is the source of the 16 T cell receptor beta chains below, sequenced in a study of PD-1 blockade in classical Hodgkin lymphoma. Time point here: newly diagnosed, previously untreated cHL patient sample. Researchers used magnetic negative selection to pull out pure CD4+ T cells from thawed PBMCs. Sequencing was performed with immunoSEQ multiplex PCR; in TCRdb, only in-frame clones are kept and a portion is missing. The repertoire holds roughly 31,000 clones, with 89% as singletons. The material sequenced was CD4+ T cells from blood. The source of these receptors is a human donor with classical Hodgkin lymphoma.

The chain employs TRBV7-2 and TRBJ1-2; D is ambiguous. The CDR3 has 14 residues. V shed 1 base and J shed 4 bases, with 10 bases lying between them. Looked up from germline, CDR1 is SGHTA and CDR2 is FQGNSA. CDR3: CASSLDLMGYGYTF. In DNA, the CDR3 is TGTGCCAGCAGCTTAGATCTAATGGGCTATGGCTACACCTTC.

The chain links TRBV11-2 to TRBJ2-3; 16 bases line up with TRBD2. The CDR3 runs 17 residues. V was clipped by 4 bases and J by 5 bases; unmatched bases: 6. The V gene's germline CDR1 is SGHAT and CDR2 FQNNGV. The CDR3 loop reads CASSSGLAGGPRDTQYF. CDR3 coding DNA: TGTGCCAGCAGCTCGGGACTAGCGGGAGGGCCCAGAGATACGCAGTATTTT. Filled out from reference TRBV11-2 and TRBJ2-3, the complete variable domain reads EAGVAQSPRYKIIEKRQSVAFWCNPISGHATLYWYQQILGQGPKLLIQFQNNGVVDDSQLPKDRFSAERLKGVDSTLKIQPAKLEDSAVYLCASSSGLAGGPRDTQYFGPGTRLTVL.

The V gene is TRBV5-4, the J gene TRBJ2-1, with no clear D. The CDR3 contains 13 residues. V was trimmed by 0 bases and J by 7 bases, leaving 8 bases between them. CDR1 and CDR2 (germline): SGHNT, YYREEE (reference sequence). In nucleotides, the CDR3 is TGTGCCAGCAGCTTGGATAGATTAAATGAGCAGTTCTTC. Translation gives CASSLDRLNEQFF.

This chain joins TRBV28 and TRBJ2-1, with 10 nucleotides matching TRBD2. From germline, CDR1 is MDHEN and CDR2 SYDVKM. The CDR3 has 15 residues. The V segment lost 7 bases and the J segment 4 bases; nucleotides outside the gene matches: 7. The CDR3 spells CASTLAGEGYNEQFF. DNA of the CDR3: TGTGCCAGCACTCTAGCGGGGGAGGGTTACAATGAGCAGTTCTTC.

This chain uses TRBV19 with TRBJ2-1, with D possibly matching TRBD1 (6 bases). V was shortened by 5 bases and J by 7 bases, with 12 bases between the two germline ends. Germline CDR1 reads LNHDA; CDR2 reads SQIVND (reference sequence). The CDR3 has 13 amino acids. This CDR3 is CASSASRGNEQFF. As DNA, the CDR3 is TGTGCCAGTAGTGCGAGTAGGGGGAATGAGCAGTTCTTC. The entire variable domain, with the rest obtained from reference TRBV19 and TRBJ2-1, is as follows: DGGITQSPKYLFRKEGQNVTLSCEQNLNHDAMYWYRQDPGQGLRLIYYSQIVNDFQKGDIAEGYSVSREKKESFPLTVTSAQKNPTAFYLCASSASRGNEQFFGPGTRLTVL.

V is TRBV6-1 and J is TRBJ2-7, with 7 bases matching TRBD1. J was trimmed by 2 bases and V by 7 bases; bases with no gene match: 8. Germline V lookup: CDR1 MNHNS, CDR2 SASEGT. The CDR3 consists of 14 residues. The CDR3 nucleotides are TGTGCCAGCACTGACCCGGGACAGCCCTACGAGCAGTACTTC. It is translated as CASTDPGQPYEQYF.

V and J are TRBV5-4 and TRBJ2-3, with D uncertain. This CDR3 region has 13 residues. Germline CDR1 is SGHNT and CDR2 is YYREEE (reference sequence). Trimming took off 0 bases at V and 3 bases at J, with 5 bases between the two ends. This CDR3 reads CASSLDFTDTQYF. The CDR3 DNA follows: TGTGCCAGCAGCTTGGATTTTACAGATACGCAGTATTTT.

The rearrangement uses TRBV19 and TRBJ2-1; 14 bases line up with TRBD2. CDR1 is LNHDA and CDR2 is SQIVND in the germline V gene (reference sequence). J was trimmed by 9 bases and V by 3 bases; bases with no gene match: 10. This CDR3 is built from 17 residues. The CDR3 nucleotides read TGTGCCAGTAGTATTGGTGGGACTAGCGGGAGTAGGAGTGAGCAGTTCTTC. It specifies CASSIGGTSGSRSEQFF.

This rearrangement joins TRBV5-1 to TRBJ2-3; 10 bases are shared with TRBD2. Germline V gives CDR1 SGHRS, CDR2 YFSETQ. The V and J ends lost 1 base and 3 bases, in that order; junction bases with no gene match: 8. There are 17 residues in the CDR3. The chain's CDR3 is CASSLKTSGTGTDTQYF. The CDR3 DNA reads as TGCGCCAGCAGCTTGAAAACTAGCGGGACGGGGACAGATACGCAGTATTTT.

The V and J genes are TRBV18 and TRBJ1-1, with D unresolved. CDR3 length: 14 residues. Germline V lookup: CDR1 KGHSH, CDR2 LQKENI. Trimming took off 0 bases at V and 2 bases at J, with 7 bases between the two ends. The CDR3 coding sequence is TGTGCCAGCTCACCACCGGGAAGCAACACTGAAGCTTTCTTT. As protein: CASSPPGSNTEAFF.

This chain joins TRBV10-3 and TRBJ2-2, with TRBD1 matching over 8 bases. This CDR3 has 14 amino acids. CDR1 and CDR2 (germline): ENHRY, SYGVKD. J lost 6 bases, V lost 7 bases, and 7 bases had no gene match. Here the CDR3 DNA reads TGTGCCATCAATGGTGGACAGGGCCCCGGGGAGCTGTTTTTT. Translation gives CAINGGQGPGELFF.

The V gene is TRBV7-8, the J gene TRBJ2-3; D is uncertain. CDR1 is SGHVS, CDR2 FQNEAQ, per germline. This CDR3 is built from 11 residues. Trimming took 5 bases from V and 3 from J, leaving 3 bases between them. CDR3 protein: CASSRTDTQYF. CDR3 sequence (DNA): TGTGCCAGCAGCCGTACAGATACGCAGTATTTT.

The rearrangement uses TRBV7-2 and TRBJ2-3; the D is unclear. The germline V gene encodes CDR1 SGHTA and CDR2 FQGNSA. Trimming stripped 3 bases from V and 0 bases from J, with 7 bases between. This CDR3 has 14 amino acids. CDR3 in DNA: TGTGCCAGCAGCTTCTACTCTAGCACAGATACGCAGTATTTT. Residues: CASSFYSSTDTQYF.

V usage is TRBV7-2 and J usage is TRBJ2-1; tentatively, D is TRBD1 or TRBD2 (5 bases each). Trimming removed 0 bases at V and 0 bases at J, with 9 bases between. The CDR3 loop spans 16 amino acids. CDR1 and CDR2 from the germline V gene are SGHTA and FQGNSA. CDR3 nucleotides: TGTGCCAGCAGCTTAGCGCCGGGACCCTCCTACAATGAGCAGTTCTTC. Translating it yields CASSLAPGPSYNEQFF.

This chain connects TRBV28 to TRBJ1-4; possibly TRBD1 for D (5 bases). The CDR3 loop spans 16 amino acids. Germline V gene lookup returns CDR1 MDHEN and CDR2 SYDVKM. The V gene lost 6 bases and the J gene lost 1 base, with 15 bases spanning the gap. CDR3 sequence: CASSKTVAGTNEKLFF. The CDR3 DNA reads as TGTGCCAGCAGCAAGACAGTGGCGGGAACTAATGAAAAACTGTTTTTT.

The chain employs TRBV29-1 and TRBJ2-5, with D perhaps matching TRBD2 (6 bases). This CDR3 is 13 amino acids long. Trimming stripped 4 bases from V and 2 bases from J, with 11 bases between. The germline V gene encodes CDR1 SQVTM and CDR2 ANQGSEA. The CDR3 DNA reads as TGCAGCGTTGCATGGAGCGGGCAAGAGACCCAGTACTTC. Translating it yields CSVAWSGQETQYF. Together with reference TRBV29-1 and TRBJ2-5, the CDR3 gives the full variable domain: SAVISQKPSRDICQRGTSLTIQCQVDSQVTMMFWYRQQPGQSLTLIATANQGSEATYESGFVIDKFPISRPNLTFSTLTVSNMSPEDSSIYLCSVAWSGQETQYFGPGTRLLVL.